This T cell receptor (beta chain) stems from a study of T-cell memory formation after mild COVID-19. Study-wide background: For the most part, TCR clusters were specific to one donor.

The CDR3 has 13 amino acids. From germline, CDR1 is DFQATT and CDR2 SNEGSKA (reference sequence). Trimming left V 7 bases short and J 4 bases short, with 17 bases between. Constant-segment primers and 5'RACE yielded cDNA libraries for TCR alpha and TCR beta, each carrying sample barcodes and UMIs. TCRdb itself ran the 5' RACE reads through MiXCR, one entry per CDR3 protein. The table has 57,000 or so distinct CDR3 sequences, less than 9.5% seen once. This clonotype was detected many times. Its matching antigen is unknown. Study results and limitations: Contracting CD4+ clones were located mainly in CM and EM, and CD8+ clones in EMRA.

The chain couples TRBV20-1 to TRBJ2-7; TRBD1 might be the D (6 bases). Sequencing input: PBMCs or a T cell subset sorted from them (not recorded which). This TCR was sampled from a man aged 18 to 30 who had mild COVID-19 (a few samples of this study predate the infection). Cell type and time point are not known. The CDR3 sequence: CSVWQGLYYEQYF. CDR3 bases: TGCAGTGTGTGGCAGGGGCTTTATTACGAGCAGTACTTC.